This TCR beta chain was retrieved from a study of CD8 T cells in ankylosing spondylitis. The CDR3 loop spans 15 amino acids. V lost 4 bases to trimming and J lost 0 bases, with 12 bases between them. CDR1 and CDR2 from the germline V gene are SEHNR and FQNEAQ (reference sequence). General study points: Disease-associated clones were reportedly significantly overrepresented in matched ankylosing spondylitis synovial fluid. The authors found the disease-linked clones to be CD8+ and relatively rare in peripheral blood.

This clonotype was seen more than once but under ten times. What it binds is not known. Library preparation for TCR beta used quantitative 5'-RACE with molecular barcodes. MiXCR, applied by TCRdb to the 5' RACE reads, yields one record per CDR3 protein. Altogether approximately 100,000 distinct CDR3 sequences are present, around 24% being singletons, with the ten largest covering 12%. The origin of this receptor is a male donor with ankylosing spondylitis. Sequenced input: synovial fluid, either unsorted or a sorted T cell fraction (not recorded which). The chain is built from TRBV7-9 and TRBJ1-1; D possibly corresponds to TRBD1 (5 bases). The CDR3, as DNA: TGTGCCAGCAGCTCAGACAGATACATGAACACTGAAGCTTTCTTT. Protein: CASSSDRYMNTEAFF.